This is a list of T cell receptor beta chains from one sample in a study of shared clonotypes between healthy human individuals. TCRdb's copy holds only in-frame clones and misses some; the assay was immunoSEQ multiplex PCR. The sample carries about 2.3 million clones, about 90% recorded once. The source material was naive CD4+ T cells from PBMCs. These receptors were taken from a young man in good health. Some clones in this sample may be carry-over from other donors' samples. Both conserved end residues are part of each CDR3. Each record gives: J gene, clone size, V gene, D gene, CDR3 DNA, CDR3 protein. D genes are given only for firm matches. Clone size appears in some rows only: once, few, many, or a class for an expanded clone.

>TRBJ1-5|-|TRBV28|-
TGTGCCACCGCCGCGGGGTCGGCAGTCAATCAGCCCCAGCATTTT
CATAAGSAVNQPQHF
>TRBJ2-7|-|TRBV7-8|-
TGTGCCAGCAGCCCGCAGGGTGTTTTCTACGAGCAGTACTTC
CASSPQGVFYEQYF
>TRBJ1-1|few|TRBV7-9|-
TGTGCCAGCAGCCCGCCTTCGAACACTGAAGCTTTCTTT
CASSPPSNTEAFF
>TRBJ2-5|-|TRBV5-1|-
TGCGCCAGCAGCTTGGATCCAGGCGGGGAGACCCAGTACTTC
CASSLDPGGETQYF
>TRBJ1-4|once|TRBV7-9|-
TGTGCCAGCAGCTTAATGGGGGGGAAGATTAATGAAAAACTGTTTTTT
CASSLMGGKINEKLFF
>TRBJ2-7|-|TRBV28|-
TGTGCCAGCAGTCCCTGGGCCAGAAACGAGCAGTACTTC
CASSPWARNEQYF
>TRBJ1-5|few|TRBV19|-
TGTGCCAGTAGTTACGAGTCGAGCCAGCCCCAGCATTTT
CASSYESSQPQHF
>TRBJ1-6|-|TRBV2|-
TGTGCCAGCACTAGGGTGGAATCACCCCTCCACTTT
CASTRVESPLHF
>TRBJ2-3|-|TRBV28|-
TGTGCCAGCCCTCCTACAGGATTCCGAGATTTGGATACGCAGTATTTT
CASPPTGFRDLDTQYF
>TRBJ1-2|-|TRBV9|TRBD1
TGTGCCAGCAGCCCTCAGGGGGGCGCGAATGGCTACACCTTC
CASSPQGGANGYTF
>TRBJ2-3|-|TRBV28|-
TGTGCCAGCTACCGAGAGCTTGAGGATACGCAGTATTTT
CASYRELEDTQYF
>TRBJ2-5|-|TRBV7-9|-
TGTGCCAGCAGCCCCCAAGGGGGGGAGACCCAGTACTTC
CASSPQGGETQYF
>TRBJ1-4|-|TRBV7-2|-
TGTGCCAGCAGCTTCGCAGTTCCCCTCTTGGCGGGAAACCTGTTTTTT
CASSFAVPLLAGNLFF
>TRBJ1-5|-|TRBV4-1|-
TGCGCCAGCAGCCGCCGCGGGGTGGCAGGCGGGAATCAGCCCCAGCATTTT
CASSRRGVAGGNQPQHF
>TRBJ1-2|-|TRBV6-6|-
TGTGCCAGCAGTTACTCGACAGAAGGCTACACCTTC
CASSYSTEGYTF
>TRBJ2-5|-|TRBV2|-
TGTGCCAGCAGTGACTTGCAGGGAGGAGAGACCCAGTACTTC
CASSDLQGGETQYF
>TRBJ2-3|-|TRBV12-2|-
TGTGCAAGTCGCCTAGGGGGATCCTCCTGCACAGATACGCAGTATTTT
CASRLGGSSCTDTQYF
>TRBJ2-3|-|TRBV28|-
TGTGCCAGCAGTTACCGACAGAGGGGGACAGATACGCAGTATTTT
CASSYRQRGTDTQYF
>TRBJ2-7|-|TRBV5-1|-
TGCGCCAGCAGCTTGGCGGCGGGACCCTACGAGCAGTACTTC
CASSLAAGPYEQYF
>TRBJ1-5|-|TRBV7-3|-
TGTGCCAGCAGCTTGGGAGTGGGGGAACCCCAGCATTTT
CASSLGVGEPQHF
>TRBJ2-3|-|TRBV28|-
TGTGCCACGGGGGAGGGGGCAGATACGCAGTATTTT
CATGEGADTQYF
>TRBJ2-3|-|TRBV29-1|TRBD1
TGCAGCGTTGGGACAGGGGTGGATACGCAGTATTTT
CSVGTGVDTQYF
>TRBJ2-7|-|TRBV4-2|-
TGTGCCAGCAGTCTTCTTGGGGGGGCGAGTTTCAGCGAGCAGTACTTC
CASSLLGGASFSEQYF
>TRBJ2-1|-|TRBV28|TRBD1
TGTGCCAGCAGTTCCGGGACAGGGGGGAACAATGAGCAGTTCTTC
CASSSGTGGNNEQFF
>TRBJ2-7|-|TRBV5-1|TRBD1
TGCGCCAGCAGCTTAGGACAGGCCACCTACGAGCAGTACTTC
CASSLGQATYEQYF
>TRBJ2-2|few|TRBV11-3|-
TGTGCCAGCAGCTTAGATTACGGGATCACCGGGGAGCTGTTTTTT
CASSLDYGITGELFF
>TRBJ1-3|-|TRBV27|TRBD1
TGTGCCAGCAGTCCATTGGGACAGGGAAGGCTAGGAAACACCATATATTTT
CASSPLGQGRLGNTIYF